This TCR beta chain comes out of a study of metastatic and nonmetastatic thyroid tumors. Study context: Samples came from malignant and benign thyroid patients, and repertoires were compared across blood and tumor or nodule tissue.

Patients were all untreated before their thyroid surgery. The length of the CDR3 is 19 residues. V shed 4 bases, J shed 2 bases, and the junction held 16 bases outside the gene matches. The germline CDR1 and CDR2 sequences are SGDLS and YYNGEE. Original data processing: Clinicopathological groups of papillary thyroid cancer showed CDR3 differences that were used to build a distant-metastasis classifier. TCRdb re-analyzed the PCR reads through MiXCR. Here the V and J calls rest on TCRdb's processing, not on the authors' analysis. The profile shows approximately 50,000 clones, 4% to 5% of them singletons. The sample holds many counts of this clone.

The TCR comes from a female donor with papillary thyroid cancer or a benign thyroid nodule (not recorded which). Some clones in this sample may be carry-over from other donors' samples. Sequencing input: blood. The chain joins TRBV9 to TRBJ2-1; 9 bases map to TRBD2. As DNA, the CDR3 is TGTGCCAGCAGCTCTAGACCCTCCGCGGGACTAGCAACCTACAATGAGCAGTTCTTC. This gives the protein CASSSRPSAGLATYNEQFF.